The T cell receptor beta chain described here comes from a study of T cell responses to AZD1222 COVID-19 vaccine. TCRdb's copy holds only in-frame clones and misses some; the assay was immunoSEQ multiplex PCR. The sample lists 100,000 to 120,000 clones; about 87% were seen once. The CDR3 sequence is 16 residues long. After removal of 4 bases from V and 4 bases from J, the junction contained 11 bases not matched to a gene. Germline V gives CDR1 SGHNT, CDR2 YYREEE (reference sequence). This clonotype was obtained from an adult who received the AZD1222 COVID-19 vaccine. The material was peripheral blood, obtained 28 days after the second AZD1222 dose. This rearrangement joins TRBV5-4 to TRBJ2-1; the match to TRBD2 covers 7 bases. The CDR3 DNA is TGTGCCAGCAGCGTCTCCGCGGGGGAGAGTTACAATGAGCAGTTCTTC. Protein sequence: CASSVSAGESYNEQFF.